The subject of this entry is one T cell receptor (beta chain). The data were obtained in a study of blood T cell repertoires in COVID-19. Whole-study context: From the United States, Italy and Spain came samples of acute and convalescent COVID-19. From T cells, B-cell-depleted T cells, or PBMCs came the material, which was cDNA or gDNA.

Seattle-derived patients entered the study during active infection and were followed longitudinally. The CDR3 covers 15 residues. V was trimmed by 1 base and J by 4 bases, leaving 13 bases between them. Looked up from germline, CDR1 is SGHTA and CDR2 is FQGTGA. The method was immunoSEQ multiplex PCR; TCRdb's version includes in-frame clones alone and lacks a portion of them. The top ten clones hold about a fifth of a sample with about 49,000 clones, about 86% of them seen once. The V call is TRBV7-3, the J call TRBJ1-2; D possibly corresponds to TRBD1 (5 bases). This sequence originates from a woman over 75 with COVID-19, enrolled during active disease. Sequenced sample: peripheral blood. Here the CDR3 DNA reads TGTGCCAGCAGCTTAATGGGGGGTCTCCCCTATGGCTACACCTTC. It codes for CASSLMGGLPYGYTF.